Below, 24 T cell receptor beta chains from the same sample are listed, as sequenced in a study of blood T cell repertoires in COVID-19. Generated by immunoSEQ multiplex PCR, the TCRdb table keeps only in-frame clones and is missing some. The sample includes under 450,000 clones, roughly 90% seen only once; the top ten take around 3%. The sample consisted of PBMCs or T cells enriched from blood (not recorded which). These receptor sequences come from a woman younger than 45 who had recovered from COVID-19.

As regards this clone: The identical CDR3 is also encoded by other nucleotide sequences in the sample. The rearrangement joins TRBV4-1 to TRBJ2-3; 11 nucleotides line up with TRBD2. The CDR3 is 18 residues long. The germline V gene encodes CDR1 MGHRA and CDR2 YSYEKL. J was trimmed by 3 bases and V by 0 bases; bases with no gene match: 8. The CDR3 nucleotides are TGCGCCAGCAGCCAAGATAGGGGGACTAGCGGTTTAACAGATACGCAGTATTTT. Its protein product is CASSQDRGTSGLTDTQYF.

The V gene is TRBV28, the J gene TRBJ1-5; D perhaps matches TRBD1 (5 bases). The CDR3 sequence is 16 residues long. In germline, CDR1 is MDHEN, CDR2 SYDVKM. V was pared by 2 bases and J by 5 bases, with 16 bases between. The DNA for the CDR3 is TGTGCCAGCAGTTTAGGCGGGAGGAAAGGGGATCAGCCCCAGCATTTT. Amino acid sequence: CASSLGGRKGDQPQHF.

J is TRBJ2-7 and V is TRBV19; possibly TRBD1 for D (6 bases). Per germline, CDR1 LNHDA and CDR2 SQIVND (reference sequence). V was trimmed by 5 bases and J by 4 bases, leaving 18 bases between them. CDR3 length: 15 residues. CDR3 DNA: TGTGCCAGTAGTTTACAGGGAATAGAAGGTTACGAGCAGTACTTC. Amino acid sequence: CASSLQGIEGYEQYF.

The chain employs TRBV27 and TRBJ2-7; no clear D. CDR1 and CDR2 (germline): MNHEY, SMNVEV (reference sequence). The CDR3 extends over 14 amino acids. V lost 0 bases, J lost 2 bases, and 8 bases lay in between. The CDR3 DNA is TGTGCCAGCAGTTTATCGATTGGGCCCTACGAGCAGTACTTC. Protein sequence: CASSLSIGPYEQYF.

J is TRBJ1-2 and V is TRBV7-2; 7 nucleotides align to TRBD1. Per germline, CDR1 SGHTA and CDR2 FQGNSA. With V trimmed by 4 bases and J by 3 bases, 2 bases remained unmatched. The CDR3 consists of 13 residues. The CDR3 sequence is CASSSGQDYGYTF. CDR3 in DNA: TGTGCCAGCAGCTCTGGACAGGACTATGGCTACACCTTC.

A few counts support this clone. The chain has TRBV19 and TRBJ2-1; no reliable D call. This CDR3 is built from 13 residues. Germline CDR1 is LNHDA and CDR2 is SQIVND (reference sequence). V was clipped by 5 bases and J by 8 bases, with 13 bases between them. For the CDR3, the DNA is TGTGCCAGTAGTCTCGAGGCCGGCGATGAGCAGTTCTTC. It specifies CASSLEAGDEQFF.

The J gene is TRBJ2-5, the V gene TRBV3-1 (or the pseudogene TRBV3-2), with a weak D call TRBD2 (6 bases). Per germline, CDR1 LGHDT and CDR2 YNNKEL (reference sequence). V gave up 1 base and J gave up 4 bases, with 13 bases separating them. The CDR3 is 15 amino acids. CDR3 amino acids: CASSQGQLGGETQYF. Here the CDR3 DNA reads TGTGCCAGCAGCCAAGGGCAATTGGGGGGAGAGACCCAGTACTTC.

This sequence joins TRBV19 and TRBJ1-1; 8 nucleotides align to TRBD1. Germline CDR1 reads LNHDA; CDR2 reads SQIVND (reference sequence). The CDR3 has 14 amino acids. V shed 5 bases and J 3 bases; nucleotides not matched to a gene: 5. The DNA of the CDR3 is TGTGCCAGTAGTGTACAGGGGGAGGACACTGAAGCTTTCTTT. Its translation: CASSVQGEDTEAFF.

V is TRBV6-9 and J is TRBJ2-1; 7 bases agree with TRBD1. Germline lookup yields CDR1 MNHGY and CDR2 SVAAGI. The CDR3 is made up of 14 amino acids. V shed 9 bases, J shed 5 bases, and the junction held 10 bases outside the gene matches. The CDR3 sequence: CARNAGTVDNEQFF. The CDR3 DNA reads as TGTGCCAGAAACGCCGGGACAGTGGACAATGAGCAGTTCTTC.

This rearrangement joins TRBV5-1 to TRBJ1-5; 9 bases agree with TRBD1. Per germline, CDR1 SGHRS and CDR2 YFSETQ. J gave up 6 bases and V 3 bases, and 7 bases lay outside the gene matches. The CDR3 sequence is 15 residues long. The CDR3 region is CASSSGTGPSQPQHF. CDR3 sequence (DNA): TGCGCCAGCAGCTCTGGGACAGGGCCTAGTCAGCCCCAGCATTTT.

The chain combines TRBV6-5 with TRBJ1-2, with unresolved D. This CDR3 has 15 residues. Looked up from germline, CDR1 is MNHEY and CDR2 is SVGAGI. The V end was cut by 0 bases, the J end by 2 bases, with 10 bases between. This CDR3 is CASSYSSARNYGYTF. As DNA, the CDR3 is TGTGCCAGCAGTTACTCGAGCGCACGGAACTATGGCTACACCTTC.

The rearrangement uses TRBV19 and TRBJ2-2; no clear D gene. CDR3 length: 17 amino acids. Germline-derived CDR1 and CDR2 are LNHDA and SQIVND (reference sequence). Trimming took 3 bases from V and 0 from J, leaving 14 bases between them. Written as DNA, the CDR3 is TGTGCCAGTAGTATGGCAGTCTCTACTACGAACACCGGGGAGCTGTTTTTT. Its protein is CASSMAVSTTNTGELFF.

The chain has TRBV18 and TRBJ1-1; 7 nucleotides line up with TRBD1. The CDR3 length is 15 residues. Germline V gene sequence: CDR1 KGHSH, CDR2 LQKENI. The V and J ends lost 2 bases and 1 base, in that order; junction bases with no gene match: 4. CDR3 sequence reads: CASSPDRDRNTEAFF. The CDR3 DNA reads as TGTGCCAGCTCACCAGACAGGGATCGGAACACTGAAGCTTTCTTT. The full variable domain, its missing parts supplied by reference TRBV18 and TRBJ1-1, is NAGVMQNPRHLVRRRGQEARLRCSPMKGHSHVYWYRQLPEEGLKFMVYLQKENIIDESGMPKERFSAEFPKEGPSILRIQQVVRGDSAAYFCASSPDRDRNTEAFFGQGTRLTVV.

V is TRBV30 and J is TRBJ1-1; D perhaps matches TRBD1 (5 bases). Between the trimmed V and J ends, which lost 6 bases and 1 base, there was a span of 12 bases. CDR3 length: 13 residues. Germline CDR1 and CDR2: GTSNPN and SVGIG (reference sequence). This CDR3 is CACSFQGNTEAFF. CDR3 DNA: TGTGCCTGTTCTTTTCAGGGGAACACTGAAGCTTTCTTT.

J is TRBJ2-1 and V is TRBV28; D may be TRBD2 (5 bases). CDR1 is MDHEN and CDR2 is SYDVKM in the germline V gene. The CDR3 is made up of 14 amino acids. V dropped 6 bases and J dropped 6 bases, with 15 bases sitting between them. The CDR3: CASSTSGEGNEQFF. The CDR3 DNA sequence: TGTGCCAGCAGCACCAGCGGAGAAGGCAATGAGCAGTTCTTC.

Worth noting for this clone: One end of the junction does not line up with germline, which may come from a read error. The chain joins TRBV29-1 to TRBJ2-3; D may be TRBD1 (5 bases). The CDR3 has 14 amino acids. Germline V gives CDR1 SQVTM, CDR2 ANQGSEA. The CDR3 region has the DNA TGCAGCTTTGAAAGACAGCGCAACACAGATACGCAGTATTTT. Residues: CSFERQRNTDTQYF.

This chain links TRBV28 with TRBJ1-2; a weak D match, TRBD1 (6 bases). Looked up from germline, CDR1 is MDHEN and CDR2 is SYDVKM. The V gene lost 2 bases and the J gene lost 5 bases, with 12 bases spanning the gap. The CDR3 spans 14 residues. The CDR3 nucleotides read TGTGCCAGCAGTTTACAGACAGGACATTATGGCTACACCTTC. Translation gives CASSLQTGHYGYTF.

The chain uses TRBV19 and TRBJ2-2, with 8 bases matching TRBD2. V was pared by 5 bases and J by 7 bases, with 9 bases of the junction left unmatched. CDR1 and CDR2 from the germline V gene are LNHDA and SQIVND (reference sequence). CDR3 length equals 15 residues. In DNA form, the CDR3 reads TGTGCCAGTAGTCCGTTAGCGGGAACGATCGGGGAGCTGTTTTTT. Residues: CASSPLAGTIGELFF.

The rearrangement joins TRBV5-4 to TRBJ1-6; unclear D gene. The germline V gene encodes CDR1 SGHNT and CDR2 YYREEE (reference sequence). Trimming stripped 0 bases from V and 3 bases from J, with 16 bases between. The CDR3 length is 18 residues. The CDR3 coding sequence is TGTGCCAGCAGCTTGGGGTCAGGCGACGATATCTATAATTCACCCCTCCACTTT. Translating it yields CASSLGSGDDIYNSPLHF.

This clone occurred once. The V gene is TRBV11-2, the J gene TRBJ1-2; TRBD1 matches 9 bases. Germline assignment: CDR1 SGHAT and CDR2 FQNNGV. The CDR3 extends over 16 amino acids. The junction had 9 bases not matched to a gene; V was cut back by 2 bases and J by 5 bases. For the CDR3, the DNA is TGTGCCAGCAGCTTACCGGGACAGGGCCGTCTTTATGGCTACACCTTC. Translated, it gives CASSLPGQGRLYGYTF.

In this sample, this clone turned up a few times. The chain links TRBV9 to TRBJ2-2; unclear D gene. There are 13 residues in the CDR3. Germline CDR1 and CDR2: SGDLS and YYNGEE. V dropped 4 bases and J dropped 2 bases, with 6 bases sitting between them. This CDR3 is CASSNKNTGELFF. The CDR3 DNA reads as TGTGCCAGCAGCAACAAAAACACCGGGGAGCTGTTTTTT.

The J gene is TRBJ2-5, the V gene TRBV5-1; 10 bases agree with TRBD2. There are 17 residues in the CDR3. V trimming: 4 bases; J trimming: 2 bases; junction bases outside the gene matches: 11. Germline lookup yields CDR1 SGHRS and CDR2 YFSETQ. CDR3 nucleotide sequence: TGCGCCAGCAGCCTCCCCGCTAGCGGGGGCCCGCAAGAGACCCAGTACTTC. Translation: CASSLPASGGPQETQYF.

V and J are TRBV18 and TRBJ2-3; D is possibly TRBD1 (6 bases). CDR1 and CDR2 from the germline V gene are KGHSH and LQKENI. This CDR3 is 15 amino acids long. V was cut by 1 base and J by 1 base, with 9 bases left in between. The chain's CDR3 is CASSPRGQGTDTQYF. CDR3 DNA: TGTGCCAGCTCACCACGGGGGCAGGGCACAGATACGCAGTATTTT. Complete variable domain (other parts from reference TRBV18 and TRBJ2-3): NAGVMQNPRHLVRRRGQEARLRCSPMKGHSHVYWYRQLPEEGLKFMVYLQKENIIDESGMPKERFSAEFPKEGPSILRIQQVVRGDSAAYFCASSPRGQGTDTQYFGPGTRLTVL.

V and J are TRBV5-6 and TRBJ2-7; D possibly corresponds to TRBD2 (6 bases). The CDR3 spans 18 residues. V was trimmed by 2 bases and J by 0 bases, leaving 21 bases between them. Germline CDR1 reads SGHDT; CDR2 reads YYEEEE. CDR3 sequence reads: CASSLSPPTSVGSYEQYF. The CDR3 nucleotides are TGTGCCAGCAGCTTATCCCCCCCGACTAGTGTGGGCTCCTACGAGCAGTACTTC.